Sequencing of this T cell receptor beta chain was carried out in a study of response to subunit inactivated influenza vaccine. Notes on the study in general: It was suggested by the authors that few new T cells are recruited by each seasonal influenza vaccination.

V shed 3 bases and J shed 8 bases, with 17 bases lying between them. In germline, CDR1 is WSHSY, CDR2 SAAADI. The CDR3 has 14 amino acids. In this sample, this clonotype turned up a few times. The antigen is unknown. MiXCR, applied by TCRdb to the RT-PCR reads, yields one record per CDR3 protein. The data contain approximately 530,000 distinct CDR3 sequences, roughly 13% of them seen just once; the ten biggest clones take up around 12%. Specimen: PBMCs from blood, collected about 40 days after vaccination. This sequence originates from a man over 45 who received an inactivated influenza vaccine. The rearrangement links TRBV10-2 to TRBJ2-7; D perhaps matches TRBD1 (6 bases). CDR3 sequence: CASSDPGQTFKQYF. CDR3 bases: TGCGCCAGCAGTGACCCAGGACAGACTTTCAAGCAGTACTTC.